This passage covers 21 T cell receptor beta chains from one sample sequenced in a study of blood T cell repertoires in COVID-19. TCRdb's copy holds only in-frame clones and misses some; the assay was immunoSEQ multiplex PCR. The data show about 63,000 clones, approximately 85% seen once. The material sequenced was peripheral blood. The source of these receptors is a human donor in a cohort sampled during active COVID-19.

The gene calls are TRBV3-1 (or the pseudogene TRBV3-2) and TRBJ1-4; the D is unclear. Deletions cut 5 bases from V and 6 bases from J, with 16 bases between. The germline V gene has CDR1 LGHDT and CDR2 YNNKEL (reference sequence). This CDR3 spans 15 amino acids. CDR3 sequence (DNA): TGTGCCAGCAGCTCAGGCGGGGTGGAGGATGAAAAACTGTTTTTT. This encodes CASSSGGVEDEKLFF.

V and J are TRBV5-6 and TRBJ2-4, with 7 bases identical to TRBD1. Germline V gene lookup returns CDR1 SGHDT and CDR2 YYEEEE. Germline trimming cut 5 bases from V and 4 bases from J; bases unmatched to any gene: 9. The CDR3 runs to 15 residues. CDR3 in amino acids: CASRSTGESKNIQYF. In DNA, the CDR3 is TGTGCCAGCAGATCCACAGGGGAATCGAAAAACATTCAGTACTTC.

The V gene is TRBV5-8, the J gene TRBJ2-3; possible D gene TRBD1, 7 bases. The germline V and J ends were trimmed by 2 bases and 7 bases, with 20 bases remaining between them. Germline CDR1 and CDR2: SGHTS and YDEGEE. The CDR3 contains 16 residues. CDR3 bases: TGTGCCAGCAGCTTACATGGAACACAGGGGAGGAATACGCAGTATTTT. Its protein product is CASSLHGTQGRNTQYF.

The V call is TRBV5-5, the J call TRBJ2-1; D might be TRBD2 (6 bases). The CDR3 totals 15 residues. The V gene's germline CDR1 is SGHKS and CDR2 YYEKEE (reference sequence). V lost 2 bases to trimming and J lost 15 bases, with 24 bases between them. CDR3 sequence: CASSLTAGGFVMGFF. The CDR3 region has the DNA TGTGCCAGCAGCTTAACAGCGGGCGGGTTTGTTATGGGGTTCTTC.

This chain uses TRBV5-4 with TRBJ1-6, with 9 bases matching TRBD1. V shed 4 bases, J shed 8 bases, and the junction held 4 bases outside the gene matches. From germline, CDR1 is SGHNT and CDR2 YYREEE (reference sequence). This CDR3 region has 14 residues. CDR3 in amino acids: CASSRGQGDSPLHF. The CDR3 nucleotides read TGTGCCAGCAGCAGGGGACAGGGTGATTCACCCCTCCACTTT.

V usage is TRBV7-9 and J usage is TRBJ2-2; 10 nucleotides line up with TRBD1. Germline V CDR1 and CDR2: SEHNR, FQNEAQ (reference sequence). The CDR3 spans 15 residues. Trimming at V came to 5 bases and at J to 6 bases, leaving 6 bases not matched to a gene. The CDR3 bases are TGTGCCAGCAGCCTGACAGGGGGCCGCGCCGGGGAGCTGTTTTTT. As protein: CASSLTGGRAGELFF. Supplemented by reference TRBV7-9 and TRBJ2-2, the full variable domain reads DTGVSQNPRHKITKRGQNVTFRCDPISEHNRLYWYRQTLGQGPEFLTYFQNEAQLEKSRLLSDRFSAERPKGSFSTLEIQRTEQGDSAMYLCASSLTGGRAGELFFGEGSRLTVL.

In DNA, the CDR3 is TGTGCCTGGAGCGCCCTCTTCGGGTCCAAAAACATTCAGTACTTC. Its protein product is CAWSALFGSKNIQYF. This rearrangement joins TRBV30 to TRBJ2-4; no definite D call. Germline V lookup: CDR1 GTSNPN, CDR2 SVGIG (reference sequence). V gave up 3 bases and J gave up 2 bases, with 14 bases separating them. CDR3 length equals 15 residues.

In this sample, this clone turned up once. The rearrangement uses TRBV7-3 and TRBJ2-1; TRBD1 matches at 12 bases. V shed 5 bases, J shed 7 bases, and the junction held 12 bases outside the gene matches. CDR3 length: 17 amino acids. From germline, CDR1 is SGHTA and CDR2 FQGTGA. The CDR3 DNA reads TGTGCCAGCAGCCCCTCGTGGGACAGGGGGCGCCGAAATGAGCAGTTCTTC. Its protein product is CASSPSWDRGRRNEQFF.

This chain links TRBV21-1 with TRBJ2-7; the table's TRBD1 call for D was not verified on the DNA. TRBV21-1 is designated a pseudogene. This CDR3 spans 17 amino acids. CDR3 region: CASSKRLGDTISYEQYF. The CDR3 coding sequence is TGTGCCAGCAGCAAAAGGCTAGGGGACACTATCTCCTACGAGCAGTACTTC.

Turning to this clone: The sample has other DNA sequences that encode this CDR3 too. This sequence joins TRBV18 and TRBJ2-5; 10 bases match TRBD1. Germline V gene lookup returns CDR1 KGHSH and CDR2 LQKENI. V dropped 3 bases and J dropped 2; count of bases not matched to a gene: 3. CDR3 length: 15 amino acids. CDR3 loop: CASSPGTGAQETQYF. For the CDR3, the DNA is TGTGCCAGCTCACCCGGGACAGGGGCACAAGAGACCCAGTACTTC.

The chain is built from TRBV29-1 and TRBJ1-1, with D possibly TRBD1 on 5 matching bases. Germline CDR1 reads SQVTM; CDR2 reads ANQGSEA. The CDR3 contains 12 residues. V was clipped by 4 bases and J by 5 bases, with 11 bases between them. The CDR3 sequence: CSVGRGGTEAFF. Written as DNA, the CDR3 is TGCAGCGTTGGGAGGGGTGGGACTGAAGCTTTCTTT.

The table lists this clone with a count of one. This chain links TRBV6-5 with TRBJ1-5, with 7 bases lining up with TRBD1. J was trimmed by 0 bases and V by 11 bases; bases with no gene match: 10. Germline V gives CDR1 MNHEY, CDR2 SVGAGI. The CDR3 length is 15 residues. CDR3 DNA sequence: TGTGCCTCCTCGGGACAGATCCCTAGCAATCAGCCCCAGCATTTT. It encodes CASSGQIPSNQPQHF.

This rearrangement joins TRBV9 to TRBJ2-1; TRBD2 matches 12 bases. Unmatched junction bases numbered 4, after V lost 3 bases and J lost 6 bases. This CDR3 region has 15 residues. CDR1 and CDR2 (germline): SGDLS, YYNGEE. CDR3 sequence: CASSARTSGVNEQFF. The CDR3 DNA reads TGTGCCAGCAGCGCCCGGACTAGCGGGGTCAATGAGCAGTTCTTC.

The chain couples TRBV4-3 to TRBJ1-3, with TRBD1 identical over 7 bases. Germline V lookup: CDR1 LGHNA, CDR2 YSLEER. The CDR3 totals 16 residues. J was trimmed by 4 bases and V by 1 base; bases with no gene match: 7. CDR3 loop: CASSQGQGFSGNTIYF. The CDR3 DNA follows: TGCGCCAGCAGCCAAGGACAGGGATTTTCCGGAAACACCATATATTTT.

This chain links TRBV6-2 or TRBV6-3 with TRBJ1-2; D is possibly TRBD1 (5 bases). V was pared by 5 bases and J by 7 bases, with 17 bases between. This CDR3 is 14 amino acids long. Germline values: CDR1 MNHEY, CDR2 SVGEGT. CDR3 loop: CASSRSAGTRGYTF. The CDR3 DNA is TGTGCCAGCAGTAGAAGTGCAGGGACTCGTGGCTACACCTTC.

J is TRBJ1-1 and V is TRBV19, with no clear D. This CDR3 region has 13 residues. V dropped 6 bases and J dropped 1 base, with 9 bases sitting between them. Germline assignment: CDR1 LNHDA and CDR2 SQIVND (reference sequence). Here the CDR3 reads CASSKRENTEAFF. Written as DNA, the CDR3 is TGTGCCAGTAGCAAGCGGGAGAACACTGAAGCTTTCTTT.

The CDR3 DNA reads TGTGCCAGCAGCCCAGTACAGGGGGCTGGGGACTATGGCTACACCTTC. Its protein product is CASSPVQGAGDYGYTF. This chain uses TRBV5-5 with TRBJ1-2, with 9 bases lining up with TRBD1. V was clipped by 4 bases and J by 3 bases; unmatched bases: 10. Looked up from germline, CDR1 is SGHKS and CDR2 is YYEKEE (reference sequence). This CDR3 is 16 amino acids long.

The chain recombines TRBV12-5 with TRBJ2-1; possibly TRBD1 for D (6 bases). This CDR3 region has 14 residues. Trimming removed 6 bases at V and 10 bases at J, with 19 bases between. CDR1 is LGHNT, CDR2 FRNRAP, per germline. The CDR3: CASGPDQGRNEQFF. In nucleotides, the CDR3 is TGTGCTAGTGGACCCGACCAGGGGCGAAACGAGCAGTTCTTC.

The CDR3 loop is CASSLDTAKNIQYF. The DNA for the CDR3 is TGTGCCAGCAGCTTAGACACAGCCAAAAACATTCAGTACTTC. The rearrangement uses TRBV7-2 and TRBJ2-4; D call uncertain. The CDR3 contains 14 residues. V gave up 1 base and J gave up 0 bases, with 4 bases separating them. Germline CDR1 SGHTA, CDR2 FQGNSA.

The rearrangement links TRBV5-1 to TRBJ2-7; D not certain. Germline values: CDR1 SGHRS, CDR2 YFSETQ. Trimming cost V 0 bases and J 1 base, with 5 bases left between them. This CDR3 is built from 13 residues. This chain's CDR3 is CASSLDGSYEQYF. The DNA of the CDR3 is TGCGCCAGCAGCTTGGACGGGTCCTACGAGCAGTACTTC.

V and J are TRBV5-1 and TRBJ2-7; D unclear. Trimming shortened V by 2 bases and J by 3 bases, and 12 bases separated the two germline ends. The germline CDR1 and CDR2 sequences are SGHRS and YFSETQ. The CDR3 has 14 amino acids. In DNA form, the CDR3 reads TGCGCCAGCAGCTTAACGGTGGAGCTCTACGAGCAGTACTTC. This gives the protein CASSLTVELYEQYF. Supplemented by reference TRBV5-1 and TRBJ2-7, the full variable domain reads KAGVTQTPRYLIKTRGQQVTLSCSPISGHRSVSWYQQTPGQGLQFLFEYFSETQRNKGNFPGRFSGRQFSNSRSEMNVSTLELGDSALYLCASSLTVELYEQYFGPGTRLTVT.